The clone carrying this TCR beta chain has ten or more counts. V was clipped by 5 bases and J by 7 bases; unmatched bases: 10. The CDR3 covers 15 residues. The data stem from a study of regulatory T cells in long-lasting Graves disease. CDR3-region Arm-PCR and iRepertoire HTBI primers produced the TCR beta libraries. One entry per CDR3 protein results from TCRdb running MiXCR on the multiplex PCR reads. The sample has hundreds of thousands of distinct CDR3 sequences, 15% to 20% seen once. Noted time point: newly diagnosed GD, antithyroid drugs for less than 3 months. PBMC RNA served as the TCR library source. These data also formed part of another study, on T cells in Graves' hyperthyroidism and ophthalmopathy.

This clonotype was obtained from a middle-aged woman with Graves disease. The chain joins TRBV12-3 or TRBV12-4 to TRBJ1-2; 10 positions agree with TRBD1. Sequenced here: peripheral blood mononuclear cells (PBMCs), sampled at new diagnosis, from a patient treated with antithyroid drugs. The CDR3 bases are TGTGCCAGCAGTCCACCGGGACAGGGGTTTCGTGGCTACACCTTC. Translated: CASSPPGQGFRGYTF.